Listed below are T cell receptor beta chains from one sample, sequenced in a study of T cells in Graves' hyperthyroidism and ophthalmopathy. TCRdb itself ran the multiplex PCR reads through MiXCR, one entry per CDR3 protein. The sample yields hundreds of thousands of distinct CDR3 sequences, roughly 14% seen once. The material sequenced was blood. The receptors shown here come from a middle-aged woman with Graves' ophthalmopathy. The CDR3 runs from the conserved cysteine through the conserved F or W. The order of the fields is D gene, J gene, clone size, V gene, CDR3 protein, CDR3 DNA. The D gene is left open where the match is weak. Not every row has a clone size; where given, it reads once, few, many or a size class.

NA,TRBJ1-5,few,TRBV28,CASRPRGGSQPQHF,TGTGCCAGCAGACCGAGGGGAGGGAGTCAGCCCCAGCATTTT
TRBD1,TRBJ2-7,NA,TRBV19,CASSSHGTGAAYEQYF,TGTGCCAGTAGTTCCCACGGGACAGGGGCAGCCTACGAGCAGTACTTC
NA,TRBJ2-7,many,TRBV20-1,CSIGSGYEQYF,TGCAGCATTGGGAGTGGCTACGAGCAGTACTTC
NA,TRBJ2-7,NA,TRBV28,CASSLGPGALSEQYF,TGTGCCAGCAGTTTAGGCCCGGGAGCATTGTCCGAGCAGTACTTC
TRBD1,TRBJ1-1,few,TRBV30,CAWSLTGTGLGNTEAFF,TGTGCCTGGAGTTTAACCGGGACAGGCCTGGGGAACACTGAAGCTTTCTTT
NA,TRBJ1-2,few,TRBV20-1,CSAGGHGGVYYGYTF,TGCAGTGCGGGGGGTCACGGGGGGGTTTACTATGGCTACACCTTC
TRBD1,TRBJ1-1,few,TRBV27,CASNRRQGGTEAFF,TGTGCCAGCAACCGTAGACAGGGAGGCACTGAAGCTTTCTTT
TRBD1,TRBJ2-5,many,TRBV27,CASSPRETGGYQETQYF,TGTGCCAGCAGCCCACGGGAGACAGGGGGCTACCAAGAGACCCAGTACTTC
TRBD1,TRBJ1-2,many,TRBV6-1,CASSVDRGYGYTF,TGTGCCAGCAGTGTGGACAGGGGGTATGGCTACACCTTC
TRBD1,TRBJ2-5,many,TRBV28,CASSSYRGRETQYF,TGTGCCAGCAGTTCCTACAGGGGGCGGGAGACCCAGTACTTC
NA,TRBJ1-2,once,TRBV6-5,CASSYPQAGDYGYTF,TGTGCCAGCAGTTACCCTCAAGCCGGCGACTATGGCTACACCTTC
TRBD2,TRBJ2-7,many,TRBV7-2,CASSPGLASGEQYF,TGTGCCAGCAGCCCGGGACTAGCGAGCGGTGAGCAGTACTTC
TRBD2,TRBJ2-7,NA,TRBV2,CASSQSSGSSYEQYF,TGTGCCAGCAGTCAATCTAGCGGGAGTTCCTACGAGCAGTACTTC
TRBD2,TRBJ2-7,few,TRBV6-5,CASSYSSGLGTYEQYF,TGTGCCAGCAGTTACTCATCGGGACTAGGCACCTACGAGCAGTACTTC
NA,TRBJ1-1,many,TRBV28,CASSQGGVGTEAFF,TGTGCCAGCAGCCAAGGAGGGGTGGGCACTGAAGCTTTCTTT
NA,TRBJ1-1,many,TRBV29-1,CSVYLLQLNTEAFF,TGCAGCGTTTATCTGTTACAGCTGAACACTGAAGCTTTCTTT
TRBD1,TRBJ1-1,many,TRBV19,CASSTPFRTGGRAFF,TGTGCCAGTAGTACCCCCTTTCGGACAGGGGGCAGAGCTTTCTTT
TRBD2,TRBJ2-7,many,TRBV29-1,CSVEFALADSYEQYF,TGCAGCGTTGAATTCGCGCTAGCGGACTCCTACGAGCAGTACTTC
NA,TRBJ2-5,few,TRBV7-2,CASSLLGVEETQYF,TGTGCCAGCAGCTTATTAGGGGTCGAAGAGACCCAGTACTTC
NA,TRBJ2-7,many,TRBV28,CASSHTAARDEQYF,TGTGCCAGCAGTCACACAGCGGCTAGAGACGAGCAGTACTTC
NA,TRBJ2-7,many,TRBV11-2,CASSSDATREVYEQYF,TGTGCCAGCAGCTCAGACGCGACGAGAGAAGTATACGAGCAGTACTTC
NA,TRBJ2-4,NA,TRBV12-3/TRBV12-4,CASSTDSLAKNIQYF,TGTGCCAGCAGTACCGACAGTTTAGCCAAAAACATTCAGTACTTC
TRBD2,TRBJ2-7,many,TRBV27,CASSLTPLAGGEQYF,TGTGCCAGCAGTTTAACTCCCCTAGCGGGAGGCGAGCAGTACTTC
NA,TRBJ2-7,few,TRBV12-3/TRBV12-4,CASSKPGGGDYEQYF,TGTGCCAGCAGTAAACCCGGAGGGGGGGATTACGAGCAGTACTTC
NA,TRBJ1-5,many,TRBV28,CASSSGGLSNQPQHF,TGTGCCAGCAGTTCCGGGGGACTCAGCAATCAGCCCCAGCATTTT
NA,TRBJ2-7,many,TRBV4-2,CASSQEGEVGLYEQYF,TGTGCCAGCAGCCAAGAAGGCGAGGTGGGACTCTACGAGCAGTACTTC
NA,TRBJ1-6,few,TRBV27,CASSSGVNSPLHF,TGTGCCAGCAGTTCCGGGGTGAATTCACCCCTCCACTTT
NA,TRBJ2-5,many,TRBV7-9,CASSPPNSQETQYF,TGTGCCAGCAGCCCGCCTAACAGTCAAGAGACCCAGTACTTC
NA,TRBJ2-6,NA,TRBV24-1,CATSVRIEGANVLTF,TGTGCCACCAGTGTTAGGATCGAAGGGGCCAACGTCCTGACTTTC